The 15 T cell receptor beta chains below come from one sample, sequenced in a study of cytomegalovirus exposure and HLA in healthy donors. Amplification used 60 Vbeta primers and 13 Jbeta primers. Sequencing was performed with immunoSEQ multiplex PCR; in TCRdb, only in-frame clones are kept and a portion is missing. The data contain about 160,000 clones, around 79% of them seen just once; the ten biggest clones take up more than 0.75%. Input material: PBMCs. The receptors shown here come from a woman aged 45-60 years in good health and CMV-seropositive.

The chain joins TRBV18 to TRBJ1-4; D is unclear. Germline V gives CDR1 KGHSH, CDR2 LQKENI. Trimming cost V 3 bases and J 0 bases, with 5 bases left between them. This CDR3 is built from 14 residues. CDR3 nucleotides: TGTGCCAGCTCACCCTTCGCAACTAATGAAAAACTGTTTTTT. Amino acid sequence: CASSPFATNEKLFF.

This chain uses TRBV10-3 with TRBJ2-1; 14 bases map to TRBD2. CDR1 and CDR2 from the germline V gene are ENHRY and SYGVKD. CDR3 length: 15 residues. V gave up 10 bases and J gave up 8 bases; unmatched junction bases: 10. The CDR3 sequence: CATEPGLAGVDEQFF. For the CDR3, the DNA is TGTGCCACGGAACCGGGACTAGCGGGAGTTGATGAGCAGTTCTTC.

The chain employs TRBV5-8 and TRBJ2-7; unclear D gene. V shed 4 bases and J shed 1 base, with 9 bases lying between them. This CDR3 contains 13 residues. From germline, CDR1 is SGHTS and CDR2 YDEGEE. DNA for the CDR3: TGTGCCAGCAGCCGAGACACTTCCTACGAGCAGTACTTC. Translation: CASSRDTSYEQYF.

This chain joins TRBV27 and TRBJ1-1; possibly TRBD1 for D (5 bases). The V end lost 2 bases, the J end lost 1 base, and 8 bases lay between the germline ends. The CDR3 has 14 residues. Germline CDR1 and CDR2: MNHEY and SMNVEV (reference sequence). The DNA of the CDR3 is TGTGCCAGCAGTTTAAACGGGGGGAACACTGAAGCTTTCTTT. Protein product: CASSLNGGNTEAFF.

This chain links TRBV15 with TRBJ1-5; the match to TRBD1 covers 9 bases. The trim removed 2 bases at V and 6 bases at J, leaving 8 bases unmatched. Per germline, CDR1 LNHNV and CDR2 YYDKDF (reference sequence). The CDR3 runs 16 residues. The CDR3 protein is CATSRPGQGFSQPQHF. CDR3 in DNA: TGTGCCACCAGCAGACCTGGACAGGGGTTTTCTCAGCCCCAGCATTTT.

V gene TRBV6-1 combines with J gene TRBJ2-2; D not resolved. Trimming removed 4 bases from V and 4 bases from J, with 10 bases in between. The CDR3 is 14 amino acids. Looked up from germline, CDR1 is MNHNS and CDR2 is SASEGT. The CDR3 nucleotides read TGTGCCAGCAGTGGGTTTACCGGCACCGGGGAGCTGTTTTTT. As protein: CASSGFTGTGELFF.

V gene TRBV25-1 combines with J gene TRBJ2-7; D is ambiguous. Between the trimmed V and J ends, which lost 2 bases and 2 bases, there was a span of 7 bases. CDR1 MGHDK and CDR2 SYGVNS come from the germline V gene. The CDR3 is 13 residues long. CDR3 residues: CASSEMSAYEQYF. DNA for the CDR3: TGTGCCAGCAGTGAAATGTCAGCCTACGAGCAGTACTTC.

V is TRBV7-2 and J is TRBJ2-5, with D tentatively TRBD2 (6 bases). Per the germline V gene, CDR1 is SGHTA and CDR2 is FQGNSA. Trimming removed 1 base at V and 5 bases at J, with 8 bases between. The CDR3 loop spans 13 amino acids. In DNA form, the CDR3 reads TGTGCCAGCAGCTTAGGGGGAGGTGAGACCCAGTACTTC. Translation: CASSLGGGETQYF.

In DNA form, the CDR3 reads TGCGCCAGCAGCCAAGGCCCAGACAGGGCACAAGAGACCCAGTACTTC. It translates to CASSQGPDRAQETQYF. V usage is TRBV5-1 and J usage is TRBJ2-5; 7 bases are a match to TRBD1. Germline V lookup: CDR1 SGHRS, CDR2 YFSETQ. Germline trimming cut 4 bases from V and 2 bases from J; bases unmatched to any gene: 11. The CDR3 runs to 16 residues.

This clone was detected only a few times. The genes are TRBV6-6 and TRBJ2-1, with D possibly matching TRBD2 (5 bases). Germline CDR1 and CDR2: MNHNY and SVGAGI (reference sequence). The CDR3 runs 16 residues. V was pared by 0 bases and J by 5 bases, with 14 bases between. The CDR3 DNA is TGTGCCAGCAGTTACTCCCGAAGGGCCGGGGACAATGAGCAGTTCTTC. Amino acids: CASSYSRRAGDNEQFF.

The sample holds one count of this clone. The chain uses TRBV18 and TRBJ2-3, with 12 bases identical to TRBD2. This CDR3 region has 17 residues. V shed 0 bases and J 10 bases; nucleotides not matched to a gene: 11. Germline-derived CDR1 and CDR2 are KGHSH and LQKENI. Here the CDR3 DNA reads TGTGCCAGCTCACCACCTGATAGTCTAGCGGGAGGGTCTGCGCAGTATTTT. Translated, it gives CASSPPDSLAGGSAQYF.

The gene calls are TRBV27 and TRBJ2-1; 13 bases match TRBD2. Germline V lookup: CDR1 MNHEY, CDR2 SMNVEV (reference sequence). V trimming: 9 bases; J trimming: 4 bases; junction bases outside the gene matches: 6. CDR3 length: 15 amino acids. DNA of the CDR3: TGTGCCAGTGGTCAGGGACTAGCGGGATACAATGAGCAGTTCTTC. Translation: CASGQGLAGYNEQFF.

The chain joins TRBV7-9 to TRBJ2-2; perhaps TRBD2 as D (6 bases). Trimming stripped 2 bases from V and 5 bases from J, with 21 bases between. CDR1 and CDR2 (germline): SEHNR, FQNEAQ (reference sequence). This CDR3 has 18 residues. CDR3 sequence: CASSLRGDSSLITGELFF. The CDR3 DNA follows: TGTGCCAGCAGCTTACGCGGGGATTCTAGCCTGATAACCGGGGAGCTGTTTTTT.

The V gene is TRBV6-5, the J gene TRBJ2-3; TRBD1 matches at 9 bases. This CDR3 spans 16 amino acids. Germline CDR1 MNHEY, CDR2 SVGAGI. V lost 4 bases to trimming and J lost 3 bases; unmatched junction nucleotides: 8. CDR3 sequence reads: CASSFTGGGLTDTQYF. CDR3 DNA: TGTGCCAGCAGTTTCACAGGGGGCGGGTTGACAGATACGCAGTATTTT.

This chain links TRBV6-6 with TRBJ1-3; 7 positions match TRBD1. The V and J ends lost 4 bases and 2 bases, in that order; junction bases with no gene match: 5. The CDR3 has 15 amino acids. Germline CDR1 reads MNHNY; CDR2 reads SVGAGI (reference sequence). CDR3 in DNA: TGTGCCAGCAGTTCTCAGGGGGTCGCTGGAAACACCATATATTTT. Protein: CASSSQGVAGNTIYF.